This passage covers 10 T cell receptor beta chains from one sample sequenced in a study of blood T cell repertoires in COVID-19. Produced via immunoSEQ multiplex PCR; TCRdb's table is partial and in-frame only. The table has 95,000 to 150,000 clones, around 87% seen once. The specimen was peripheral blood. The receptors derive from a man aged 50 or older with acute or convalescent COVID-19.

The chain uses TRBV12-5 and TRBJ2-5, with 8 positions matching TRBD2. CDR1 LGHNT and CDR2 FRNRAP come from the germline V gene. CDR3 length: 17 amino acids. V shed 2 bases, J shed 2 bases, and the junction held 10 bases outside the gene matches. In nucleotides, the CDR3 is TGTGCTAGTGGTTTGATGTTACTAGCGGAAGAACAAGAGACCCAGTACTTC. Translating gives CASGLMLLAEEQETQYF.

This clone has a count of ten or more. The chain links TRBV6-6 to TRBJ1-1; 8 bases are shared with TRBD1. CDR3 length equals 16 residues. J lost 1 base, V lost 8 bases, and 12 bases had no gene match. Germline lookup yields CDR1 MNHNY and CDR2 SVGAGI (reference sequence). CDR3 nucleotides: TGTGCCAGCTTGGGTGGTTTTGGACAGGGGAACACTGAAGCTTTCTTT. Translated, it gives CASLGGFGQGNTEAFF.

The chain combines TRBV2 with TRBJ2-3, with 11 bases identical to TRBD2. CDR1 SNHLY and CDR2 FYNNEI come from the germline V gene. There are 15 residues in the CDR3. The ends lost 8 bases at V and 1 base at J; junction bases unmatched: 5. The CDR3 region is CASAPGLAGTDTQYF. The CDR3 DNA reads TGTGCCAGCGCCCCGGGACTAGCGGGCACAGATACGCAGTATTTT.

The chain recombines TRBV3-1 (or the pseudogene TRBV3-2) with TRBJ2-3, with 8 bases aligning to TRBD2. V was clipped by 0 bases and J by 5 bases; unmatched bases: 7. The CDR3 has 16 residues. The V gene's germline CDR1 is LGHDT and CDR2 YNNKEL (reference sequence). In DNA, the CDR3 is TGTGCCAGCAGCCAAGAAATCTCCAGCGGGAGAGATACGCAGTATTTT. Encoded protein: CASSQEISSGRDTQYF.

The J gene is TRBJ2-3, the V gene TRBV2; TRBD1 matches at 8 bases. Germline V gives CDR1 SNHLY, CDR2 FYNNEI. Trimming cost V 9 bases and J 2 bases; bases outside gene matches: 7. The length of the CDR3 is 14 residues. The CDR3 sequence is CARGTGTFTDTQYF. The CDR3 DNA reads TGTGCCAGGGGGACAGGTACCTTCACAGATACGCAGTATTTT.

About this clone: Other nucleotide sequences in the sample specify the same CDR3. V is TRBV18 and J is TRBJ2-5; 10 positions match TRBD2. The CDR3 is 15 amino acids. Germline values: CDR1 KGHSH, CDR2 LQKENI. Trimming at V came to 3 bases and at J to 4 bases, leaving 5 bases not matched to a gene. CDR3 DNA: TGTGCCAGCTCACCGGCCCTAGCGGGAGTAGAGACCCAGTACTTC. This translates into CASSPALAGVETQYF.

This chain connects TRBV6-5 to TRBJ1-1; 11 bases line up with TRBD1. The CDR3 has 14 residues. V dropped 3 bases and J dropped 7; count of bases not matched to a gene: 4. CDR1 MNHEY and CDR2 SVGAGI come from the germline V gene. CDR3 sequence (DNA): TGTGCCAGCAGTTATATCGGGACAGGGGGTGAAGCTTTCTTT. Amino acids: CASSYIGTGGEAFF.

The chain recombines TRBV2 with TRBJ1-5; D possibly corresponds to TRBD1 (5 bases). V gave up 7 bases and J gave up 3 bases, with 19 bases separating them. Germline V lookup: CDR1 SNHLY, CDR2 FYNNEI. This CDR3 has 16 residues. The CDR3 protein is CASTPWAGGDNQPQHF. The CDR3 DNA reads as TGTGCCAGCACCCCATGGGCGGGGGGGGACAATCAGCCCCAGCATTTT.

V gene TRBV29-1 combines with J gene TRBJ1-1; 9 bases line up with TRBD1. After removal of 7 bases from V and 1 base from J, the junction contained 4 bases not matched to a gene. In germline, CDR1 is SQVTM, CDR2 ANQGSEA. There are 13 residues in the CDR3. CDR3 DNA sequence: TGCAGCGCTCGGGACAGGGAGAACACTGAAGCTTTCTTT. Translating it yields CSARDRENTEAFF.

The V and J genes are TRBV19 and TRBJ1-5; TRBD1 is a possible D gene (5 bases). Trimming cost V 1 base and J 7 bases, with 17 bases left between them. Germline CDR1 and CDR2: LNHDA and SQIVND (reference sequence). The CDR3 consists of 16 residues. In nucleotides, the CDR3 is TGTGCCAGTAGTATAGCCCTCCTCCCACAGGTCCAGCCCCAGCATTTT. Its protein product is CASSIALLPQVQPQHF.